This TCR beta chain emerged from a study of human T cells and chemical hapten exposure. Individual cDNA molecules each carried unique molecular identifiers attached by the library. TCRdb reprocessed the RACE reads with MiXCR, giving one entry per CDR3 protein. The data contain 60,000 to 80,000 distinct CDR3 sequences, roughly 6.7% of them singletons. This clonotype was found many times. What it binds is unknown. Study conclusions and caveats: Relative to control repertoires, expanded TCRs gave rise to significantly more large CDR3 similarity clusters.

Time point here: pre-sensitization, week 0. The treatment was: therapeutic diphenylcyclopropenone sensitization with weekly scalp DPC. The V gene's germline CDR1 is ENHRY and CDR2 SYGVKD. Trimming at V came to 4 bases and at J to 1 base, leaving 8 bases not matched to a gene. CDR3 length: 19 residues. Material: whole blood, obtained in connection with sensitization to the hapten diphenylcyclopropenone (DPC). V gene TRBV10-3 combines with J gene TRBJ2-1; 15 nucleotides agree with TRBD2. The sequence derives from a woman aged 25 to 39 with alopecia areata. Some clones in this sample may be carry-over from other donors' samples. The CDR3 here is CAISVGTSGGSGSYNEQFF. For the CDR3, the DNA is TGTGCCATCAGTGTCGGGACTAGCGGGGGGAGCGGGTCCTACAATGAGCAGTTCTTC.